This TCR beta chain stems from a study of shared clonotypes between healthy human individuals. Study-wide points: Rarefaction indicated that sorted-subset sequencing remained incomplete although depth was large. About 5% of naive CD4 clonotypes were shared across four donors. Only blood underwent sampling, and tissue repertoires likely differ.

For this clone: Its antigen remains unknown.

The deep-level immunoSEQ assay was used. Profiled with immunoSEQ multiplex PCR; TCRdb holds only in-frame clones, not every one. Of around 620,000 clones detected, 85% to 95% appear once; the ten largest clones hold over 0.1%. Trimming stripped 8 bases from V and 3 bases from J, with 28 bases between. Germline V CDR1 and CDR2: LNHNV, YYDKDF (reference sequence). The CDR3 is 18 residues long. CD45RO negativity and positive selection for CCR7 defined naive CD8 cells, a population that excluded terminally differentiated effector memory CD45RA+ cells. This receptor was taken from a woman aged 30 to 39 in good health. The V and J genes are TRBV15 and TRBJ1-1; D unresolved. The sequencing input was naive CD8+ T cells sorted from blood. As DNA, the CDR3 is TGTGCCACCGGAGAATTAGTCTCGGCAATCAACGGTGACACTGAAGCTTTCTTT. Its translation: CATGELVSAINGDTEAFF.